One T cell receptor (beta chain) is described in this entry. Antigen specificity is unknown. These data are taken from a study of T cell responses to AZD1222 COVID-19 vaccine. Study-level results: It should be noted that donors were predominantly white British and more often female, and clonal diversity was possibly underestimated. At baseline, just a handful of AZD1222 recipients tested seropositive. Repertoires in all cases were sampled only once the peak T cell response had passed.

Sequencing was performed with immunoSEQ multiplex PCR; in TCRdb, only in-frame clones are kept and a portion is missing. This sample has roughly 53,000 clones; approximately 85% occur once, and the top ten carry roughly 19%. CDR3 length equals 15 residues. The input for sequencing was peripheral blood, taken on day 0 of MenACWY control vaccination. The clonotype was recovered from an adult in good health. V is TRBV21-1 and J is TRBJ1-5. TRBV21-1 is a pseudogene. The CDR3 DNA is TGTGCCAGCAGCAAAGTAGGGGGGAGTGAGCAGCCCCAGCATTTT. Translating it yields CASSKVGGSEQPQHF.